Detailed here is one TCR beta chain. The CDR3 is 14 residues long. Germline CDR1 is SGHRS and CDR2 is YFSETQ. Trimming at V came to 3 bases and at J to 6 bases, leaving 7 bases not matched to a gene. The sample originates from a study of blood T cell repertoires in COVID-19. About the study: The United States, Italy and Spain provided the acute and convalescent COVID-19 samples. Sources were T cells, B-cell-depleted T cells, or PBMCs; the material itself was cDNA or gDNA.

Followed over time, Seattle patients had been enrolled while infection was active. Methods used by the authors: Nucleated cell number was recorded as an estimate derived from reference gene primer amplification. Profiling relied on immunoSEQ multiplex PCR, and the TCRdb table lists in-frame clones only, not all of them. V, J and clone size derive from that table, while D and trimming were established from the DNA sequence. The table has about 280,000 clones, approximately 86% seen once. This sequence originates from a woman in her 70s with COVID-19, enrolled during active disease. The rearrangement links TRBV5-1 to TRBJ2-5; 8 bases line up with TRBD2. Sequences were obtained from peripheral blood. The CDR3 DNA reads as TGCGCCAGCAGCTCCGGGGGGGCCCTCCAGACCCAGTACTTC. It yields the protein CASSSGGALQTQYF.